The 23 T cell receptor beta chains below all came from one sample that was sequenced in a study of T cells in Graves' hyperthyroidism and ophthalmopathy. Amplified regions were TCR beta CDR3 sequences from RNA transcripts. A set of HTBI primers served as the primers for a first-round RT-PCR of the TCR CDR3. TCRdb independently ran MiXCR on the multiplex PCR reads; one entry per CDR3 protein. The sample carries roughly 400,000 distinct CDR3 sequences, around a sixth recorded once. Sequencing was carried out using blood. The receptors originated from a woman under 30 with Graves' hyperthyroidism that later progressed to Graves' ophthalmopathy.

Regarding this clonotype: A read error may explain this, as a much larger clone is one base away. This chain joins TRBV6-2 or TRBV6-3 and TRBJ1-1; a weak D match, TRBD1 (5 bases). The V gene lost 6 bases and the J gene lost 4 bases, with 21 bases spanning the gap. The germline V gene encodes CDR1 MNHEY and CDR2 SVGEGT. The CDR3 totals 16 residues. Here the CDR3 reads CASSYLVGHGTTEAFF. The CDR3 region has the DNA TGTGCCAGCAGCTATCTGGTCGGACACGGGACCACTGAAGCTTTCTTT.

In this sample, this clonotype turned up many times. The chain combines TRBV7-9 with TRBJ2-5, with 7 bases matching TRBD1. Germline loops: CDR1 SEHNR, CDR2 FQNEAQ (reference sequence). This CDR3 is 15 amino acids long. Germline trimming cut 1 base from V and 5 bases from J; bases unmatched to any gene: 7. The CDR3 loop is CASSLGVQGLETQYF. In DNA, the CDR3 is TGTGCCAGCAGCTTAGGCGTACAGGGGTTGGAGACCCAGTACTTC.

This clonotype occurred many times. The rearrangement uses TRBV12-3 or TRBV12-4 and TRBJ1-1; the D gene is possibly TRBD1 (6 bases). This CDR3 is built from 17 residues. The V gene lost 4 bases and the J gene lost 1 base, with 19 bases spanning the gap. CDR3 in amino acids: CASSSHGGRGWNTEAFF. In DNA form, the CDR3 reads TGTGCCAGCAGTTCTCACGGGGGGCGCGGGTGGAACACTGAAGCTTTCTTT.

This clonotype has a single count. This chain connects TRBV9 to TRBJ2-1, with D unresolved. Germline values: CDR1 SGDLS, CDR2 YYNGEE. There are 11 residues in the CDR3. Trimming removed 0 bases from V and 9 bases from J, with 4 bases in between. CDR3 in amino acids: CASSVGREQFF. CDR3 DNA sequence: TGTGCCAGCAGCGTAGGTCGTGAGCAGTTCTTC.

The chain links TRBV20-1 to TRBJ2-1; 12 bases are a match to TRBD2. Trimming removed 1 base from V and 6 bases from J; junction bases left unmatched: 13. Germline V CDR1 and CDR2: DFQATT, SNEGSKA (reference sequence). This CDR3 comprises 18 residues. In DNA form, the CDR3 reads TGCAGTGCTAGAGGTTGGTCTAGCGGGAGGGCCTATTTCAATGAGCAGTTCTTC. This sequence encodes CSARGWSSGRAYFNEQFF.

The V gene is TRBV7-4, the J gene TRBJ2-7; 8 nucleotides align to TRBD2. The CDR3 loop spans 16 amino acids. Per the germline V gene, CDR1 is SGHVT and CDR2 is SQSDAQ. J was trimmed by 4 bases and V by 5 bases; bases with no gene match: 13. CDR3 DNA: TGTGCCAGCAGCCCCCATGGAGCGGGAGAGGGTTACGAGCAGTACTTC. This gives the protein CASSPHGAGEGYEQYF.

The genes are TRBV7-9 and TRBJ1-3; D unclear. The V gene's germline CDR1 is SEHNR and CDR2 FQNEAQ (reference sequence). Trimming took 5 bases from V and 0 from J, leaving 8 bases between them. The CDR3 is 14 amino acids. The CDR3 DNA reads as TGTGCCAGCAGCCTTGAGATCTCTGGAAACACCATATATTTT. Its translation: CASSLEISGNTIYF.

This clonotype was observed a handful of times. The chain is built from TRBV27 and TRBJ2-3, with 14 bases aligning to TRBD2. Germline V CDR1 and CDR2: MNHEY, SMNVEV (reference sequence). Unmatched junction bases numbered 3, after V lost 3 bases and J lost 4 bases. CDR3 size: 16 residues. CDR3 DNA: TGTGCCAGCAGTTTTGGGACTAGCGGGAGATCAGATACGCAGTATTTT. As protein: CASSFGTSGRSDTQYF.

The CDR3 coding sequence is TGTGCCAGCAGCTTAGTAGCGGGAGCGATTGATACGCAGTATTTT. It translates to CASSLVAGAIDTQYF. The rearrangement uses TRBV11-2 and TRBJ2-3; 9 bases agree with TRBD2. Trimming removed 1 base from V and 6 bases from J; junction bases left unmatched: 5. This CDR3 spans 15 amino acids. Per the germline V gene, CDR1 is SGHAT and CDR2 is FQNNGV.

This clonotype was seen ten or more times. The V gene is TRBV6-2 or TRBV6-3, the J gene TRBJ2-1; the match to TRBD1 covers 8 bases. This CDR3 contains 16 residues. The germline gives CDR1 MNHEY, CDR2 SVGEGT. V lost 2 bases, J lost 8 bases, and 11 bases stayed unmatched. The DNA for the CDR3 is TGTGCCAGCAGTTACCTGGCAGGGGGCGCGGAATATGAGCAGTTCTTC. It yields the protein CASSYLAGGAEYEQFF.

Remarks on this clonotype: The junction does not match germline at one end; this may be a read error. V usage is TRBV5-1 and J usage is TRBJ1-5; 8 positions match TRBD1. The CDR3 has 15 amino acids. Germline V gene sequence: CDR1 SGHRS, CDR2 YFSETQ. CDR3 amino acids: CASSTGTGSSQPQHF. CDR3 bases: TGTGCCAGCAGCACCGGGACAGGCTCCAGTCAGCCCCAGCATTTT.

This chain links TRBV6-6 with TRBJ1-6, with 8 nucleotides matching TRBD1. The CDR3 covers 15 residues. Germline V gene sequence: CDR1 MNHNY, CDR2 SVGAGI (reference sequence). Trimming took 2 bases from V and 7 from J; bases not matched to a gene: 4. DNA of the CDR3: TGTGCCAGCAGTTACGGGACAGGCCAGAATTCACCCCTCCACTTT. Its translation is CASSYGTGQNSPLHF.

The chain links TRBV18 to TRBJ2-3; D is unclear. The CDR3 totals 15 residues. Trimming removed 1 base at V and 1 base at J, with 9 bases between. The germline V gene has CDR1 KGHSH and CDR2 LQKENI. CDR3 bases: TGTGCCAGCTCACCACTGAGGTTGGGCACAGATACGCAGTATTTT. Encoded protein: CASSPLRLGTDTQYF.

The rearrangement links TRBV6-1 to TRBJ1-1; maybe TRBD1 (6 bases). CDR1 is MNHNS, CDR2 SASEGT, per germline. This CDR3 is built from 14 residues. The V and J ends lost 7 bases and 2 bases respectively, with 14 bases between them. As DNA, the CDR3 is TGTGCCAGCACACACGGGGGCCCCAACACTGAAGCTTTCTTT. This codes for CASTHGGPNTEAFF.

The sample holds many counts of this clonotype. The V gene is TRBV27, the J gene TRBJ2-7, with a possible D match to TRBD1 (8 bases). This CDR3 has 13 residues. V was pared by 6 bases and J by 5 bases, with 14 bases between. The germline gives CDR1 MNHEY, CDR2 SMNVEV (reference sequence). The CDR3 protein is CASRQGEGNEQYF. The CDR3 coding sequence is TGTGCCAGCAGACAGGGGGAGGGGAACGAGCAGTACTTC.

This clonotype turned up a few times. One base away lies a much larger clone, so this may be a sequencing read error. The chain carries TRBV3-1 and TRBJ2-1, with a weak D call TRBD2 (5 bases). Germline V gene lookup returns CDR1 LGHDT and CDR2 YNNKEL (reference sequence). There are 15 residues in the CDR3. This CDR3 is CTSSQVSGRLNEQFF. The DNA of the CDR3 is TGTACCAGCAGCCAAGTAAGTGGGAGATTGAATGAGCAGTTCTTC.

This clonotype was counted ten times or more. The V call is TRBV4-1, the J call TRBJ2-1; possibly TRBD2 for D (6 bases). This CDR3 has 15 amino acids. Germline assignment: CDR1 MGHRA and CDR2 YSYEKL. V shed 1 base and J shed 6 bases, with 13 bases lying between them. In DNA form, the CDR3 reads TGCGCCAGCAGCCAAGGAGTGGGACTGCTCAATGAGCAGTTCTTC. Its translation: CASSQGVGLLNEQFF.

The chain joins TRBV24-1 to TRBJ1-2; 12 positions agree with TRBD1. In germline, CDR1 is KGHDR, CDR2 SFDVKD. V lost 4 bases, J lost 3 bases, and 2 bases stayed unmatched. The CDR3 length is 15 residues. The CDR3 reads CATSEGTGGDYGYTF. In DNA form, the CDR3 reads TGTGCCACCAGTGAGGGGACAGGGGGCGACTATGGCTACACCTTC.

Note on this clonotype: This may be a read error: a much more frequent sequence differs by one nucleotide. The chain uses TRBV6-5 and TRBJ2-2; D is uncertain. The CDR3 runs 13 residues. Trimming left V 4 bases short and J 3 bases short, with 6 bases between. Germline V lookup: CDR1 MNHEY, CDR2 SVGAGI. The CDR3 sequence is CASSSSYTGELFF. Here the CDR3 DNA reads TGTGCCAGCAGTTCATCATACACCGGGGAGCTGTTTTTT.

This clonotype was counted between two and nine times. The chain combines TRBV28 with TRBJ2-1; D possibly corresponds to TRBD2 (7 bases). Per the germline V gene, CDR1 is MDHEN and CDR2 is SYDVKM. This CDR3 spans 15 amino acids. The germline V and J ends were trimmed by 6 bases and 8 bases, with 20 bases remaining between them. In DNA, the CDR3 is TGTGCCAGCAGCTCCCGGGGGGCCGCTTTTCATGAGCAGTTCTTC. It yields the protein CASSSRGAAFHEQFF.

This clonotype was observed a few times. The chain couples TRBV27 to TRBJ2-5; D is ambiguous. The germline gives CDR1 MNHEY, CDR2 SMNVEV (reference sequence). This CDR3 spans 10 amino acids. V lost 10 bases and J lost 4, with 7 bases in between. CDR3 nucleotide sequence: TGTGCCACCGGGCTAGAGACCCAGTACTTC. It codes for CATGLETQYF.

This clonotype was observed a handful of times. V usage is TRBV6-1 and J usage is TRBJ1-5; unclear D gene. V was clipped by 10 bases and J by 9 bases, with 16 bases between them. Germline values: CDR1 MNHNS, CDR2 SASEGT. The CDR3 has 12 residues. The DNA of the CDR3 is TGTGCCACCGAACTCAGACCCCGGCCCCAGCATTTT. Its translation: CATELRPRPQHF.

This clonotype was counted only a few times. This CDR3 reads CSVGIDRVALDEQYF. The CDR3 DNA sequence: TGCAGCGTAGGTATCGACAGGGTAGCTTTAGACGAGCAGTACTTC. J is TRBJ2-7 and V is TRBV29-1; TRBD1 aligns across 7 bases. Germline assignment: CDR1 SQVTM and CDR2 ANQGSEA. The CDR3 contains 15 residues. V gave up 6 bases and J gave up 5 bases; unmatched junction bases: 16.